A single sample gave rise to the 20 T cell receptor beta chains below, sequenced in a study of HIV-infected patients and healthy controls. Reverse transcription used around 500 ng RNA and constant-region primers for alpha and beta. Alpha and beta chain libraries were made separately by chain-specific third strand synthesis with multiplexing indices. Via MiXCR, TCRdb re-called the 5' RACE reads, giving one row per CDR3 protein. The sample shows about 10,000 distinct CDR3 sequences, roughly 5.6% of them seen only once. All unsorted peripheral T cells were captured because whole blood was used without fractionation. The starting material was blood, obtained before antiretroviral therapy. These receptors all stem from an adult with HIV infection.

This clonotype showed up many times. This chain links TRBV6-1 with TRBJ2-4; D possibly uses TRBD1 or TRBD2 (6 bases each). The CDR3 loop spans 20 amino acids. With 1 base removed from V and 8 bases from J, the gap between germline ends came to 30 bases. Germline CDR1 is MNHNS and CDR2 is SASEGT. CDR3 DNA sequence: TGTGCCAGCAGTGAAGTATCGGGACATTTGGAGCGGGCCTTTCCGGACATTCAGTACTTC. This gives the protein CASSEVSGHLERAFPDIQYF.

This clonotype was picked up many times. CDR3 sequence (DNA): TGTGCCAGCAGCTTAGAGGCGGAGAACACTGAAGCTTTCTTT. Its translation is CASSLEAENTEAFF. V is TRBV13 and J is TRBJ1-1; D remains ambiguous. The germline V gene has CDR1 PRHDT and CDR2 FYEKMQ (reference sequence). Trimming took 1 base from V and 1 from J, leaving 7 bases between them. CDR3 length: 14 residues.

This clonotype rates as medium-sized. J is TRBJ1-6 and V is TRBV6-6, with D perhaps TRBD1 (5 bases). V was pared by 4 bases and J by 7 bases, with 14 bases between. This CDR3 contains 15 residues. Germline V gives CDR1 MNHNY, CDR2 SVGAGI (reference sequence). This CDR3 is CASSSPPGWNSPLHF. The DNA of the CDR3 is TGTGCCAGCAGTTCCCCCCCAGGGTGGAATTCACCCCTCCACTTT.

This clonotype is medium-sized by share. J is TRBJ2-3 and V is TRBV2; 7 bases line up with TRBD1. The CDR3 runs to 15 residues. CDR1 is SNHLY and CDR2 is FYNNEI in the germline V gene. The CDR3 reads CATVPGQRNMDTQYF. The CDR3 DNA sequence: TGTGCTACGGTCCCGGGACAGCGGAACATGGATACGCAGTATTTT.

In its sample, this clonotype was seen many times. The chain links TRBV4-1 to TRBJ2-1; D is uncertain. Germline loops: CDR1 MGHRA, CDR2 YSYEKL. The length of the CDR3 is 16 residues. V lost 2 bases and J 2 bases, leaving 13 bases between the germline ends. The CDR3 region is CASSQLDLTTYNEQFF. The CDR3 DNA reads TGCGCCAGCAGCCAATTAGACCTCACGACCTACAATGAGCAGTTCTTC.

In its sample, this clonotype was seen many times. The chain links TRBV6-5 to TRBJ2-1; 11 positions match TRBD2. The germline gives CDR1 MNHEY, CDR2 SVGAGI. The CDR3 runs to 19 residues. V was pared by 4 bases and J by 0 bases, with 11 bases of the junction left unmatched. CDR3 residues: CASSFRGTSGVSSYNEQFF. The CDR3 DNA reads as TGTGCCAGCAGTTTCCGTGGGACTAGCGGAGTGAGCTCCTACAATGAGCAGTTCTTC.

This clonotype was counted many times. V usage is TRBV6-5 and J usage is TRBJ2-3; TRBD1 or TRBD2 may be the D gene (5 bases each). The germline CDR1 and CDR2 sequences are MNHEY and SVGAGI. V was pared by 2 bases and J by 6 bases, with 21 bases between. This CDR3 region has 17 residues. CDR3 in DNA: TGTGCCAGCAGTTACCCACCAGGGAGAGGAGTAACCGATACGCAGTATTTT. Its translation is CASSYPPGRGVTDTQYF.

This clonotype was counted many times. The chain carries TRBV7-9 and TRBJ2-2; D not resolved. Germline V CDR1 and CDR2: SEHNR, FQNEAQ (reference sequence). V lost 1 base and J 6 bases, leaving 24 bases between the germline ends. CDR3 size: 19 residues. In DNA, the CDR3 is TGTGCCAGCAGCTTAGTATTCCAGAAAGATAATGGTAGGCCCGGGGAGCTGTTTTTT. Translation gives CASSLVFQKDNGRPGELFF.

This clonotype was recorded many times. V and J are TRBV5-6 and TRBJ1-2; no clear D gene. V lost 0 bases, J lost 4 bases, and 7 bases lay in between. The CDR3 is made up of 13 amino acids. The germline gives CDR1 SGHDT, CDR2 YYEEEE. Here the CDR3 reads CASSLDAGYGYTF. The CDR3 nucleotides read TGTGCCAGCAGCTTGGACGCAGGCTATGGCTACACCTTC. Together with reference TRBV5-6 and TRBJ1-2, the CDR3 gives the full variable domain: DAGVTQSPTHLIKTRGQQVTLRCSPKSGHDTVSWYQQALGQGPQFIFQYYEEEERQRGNFPDRFSGHQFPNYSSELNVNALLLGDSALYLCASSLDAGYGYTFGSGTRLTVV.

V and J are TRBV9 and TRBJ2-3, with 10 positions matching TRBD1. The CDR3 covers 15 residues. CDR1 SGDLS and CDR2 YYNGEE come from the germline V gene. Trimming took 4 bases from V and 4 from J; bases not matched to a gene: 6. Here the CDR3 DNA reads TGTGCCAGCAGCCTTGGGGACAGGGGAGCAGATACGCAGTATTTT. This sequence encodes CASSLGDRGADTQYF.

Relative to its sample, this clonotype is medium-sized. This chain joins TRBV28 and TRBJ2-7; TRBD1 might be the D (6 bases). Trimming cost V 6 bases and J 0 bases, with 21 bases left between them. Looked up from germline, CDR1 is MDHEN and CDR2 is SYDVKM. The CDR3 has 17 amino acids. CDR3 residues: CASRAEQGDESSYEQYF. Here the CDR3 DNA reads TGTGCCAGCAGGGCCGAACAGGGTGACGAAAGCTCCTACGAGCAGTACTTC. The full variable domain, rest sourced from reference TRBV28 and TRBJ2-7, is DVKVTQSSRYLVKRTGEKVFLECVQDMDHENMFWYRQDPGLGLRLIYFSYDVKMKEKGDIPEGYSVSREKKERFSLILESASTNQTSMYLCASRAEQGDESSYEQYFGPGTRLTVT.

In nucleotides, the CDR3 is TGTGCCATCGCTAGCGGGGTCCTGGATGAGCAGTTCTTC. It yields the protein CAIASGVLDEQFF. The J gene is TRBJ2-1, the V gene TRBV10-3; 9 nucleotides align to TRBD2. The junction had 7 bases not matched to a gene; V was cut back by 8 bases and J by 8 bases. The CDR3 covers 13 residues. Germline lookup yields CDR1 ENHRY and CDR2 SYGVKD.

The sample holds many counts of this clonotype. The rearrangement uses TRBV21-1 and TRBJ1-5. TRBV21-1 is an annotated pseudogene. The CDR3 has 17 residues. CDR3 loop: CASSRDFFEDGNQPQHF. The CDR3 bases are TGTGCCAGCAGCAGGGACTTCTTCGAAGACGGCAATCAGCCCCAGCATTTT.

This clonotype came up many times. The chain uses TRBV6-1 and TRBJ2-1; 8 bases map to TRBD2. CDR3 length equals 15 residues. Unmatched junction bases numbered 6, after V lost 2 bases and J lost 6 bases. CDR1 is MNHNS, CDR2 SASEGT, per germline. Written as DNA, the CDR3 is TGTGCCAGCAGTGAATTCTCGGGGGGGGGCAATGAGCAGTTCTTC. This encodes CASSEFSGGGNEQFF.

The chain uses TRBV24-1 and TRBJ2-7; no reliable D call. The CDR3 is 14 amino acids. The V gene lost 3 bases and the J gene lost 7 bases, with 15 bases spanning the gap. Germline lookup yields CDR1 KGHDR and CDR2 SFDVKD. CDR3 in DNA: TGTGCCACCAGTGATCAAGACCTCCCCGAGGAGCAGTACTTC. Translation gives CATSDQDLPEEQYF.

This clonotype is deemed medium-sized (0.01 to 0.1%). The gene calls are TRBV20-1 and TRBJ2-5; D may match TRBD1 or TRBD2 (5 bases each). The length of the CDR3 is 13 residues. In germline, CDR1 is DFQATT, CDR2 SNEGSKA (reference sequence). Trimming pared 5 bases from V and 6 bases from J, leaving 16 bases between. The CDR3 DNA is TGCAGTGCTTTTTTTTCTGGGGGAAAGACCCAGTACTTC. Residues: CSAFFSGGKTQYF.

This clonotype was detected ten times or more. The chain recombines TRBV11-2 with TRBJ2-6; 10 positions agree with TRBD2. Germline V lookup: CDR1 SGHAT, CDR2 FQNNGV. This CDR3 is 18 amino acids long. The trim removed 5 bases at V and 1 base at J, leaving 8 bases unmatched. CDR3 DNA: TGTGCCAGCAGCCTAATAAGCGGGGGGGCATCTGGGGCCAACGTCCTGACTTTC. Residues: CASSLISGGASGANVLTF.

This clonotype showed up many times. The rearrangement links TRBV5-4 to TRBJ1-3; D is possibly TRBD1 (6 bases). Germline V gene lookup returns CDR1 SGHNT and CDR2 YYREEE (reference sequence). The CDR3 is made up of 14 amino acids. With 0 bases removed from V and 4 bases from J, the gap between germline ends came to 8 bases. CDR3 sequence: CASSLDRAGNTIYF. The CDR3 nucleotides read TGTGCCAGCAGCTTGGACAGGGCCGGAAACACCATATATTTT.

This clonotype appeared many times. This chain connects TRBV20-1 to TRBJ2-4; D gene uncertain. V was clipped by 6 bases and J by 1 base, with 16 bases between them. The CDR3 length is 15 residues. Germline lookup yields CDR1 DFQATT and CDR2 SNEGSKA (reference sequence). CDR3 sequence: CSAPDGSLAKNIQYF. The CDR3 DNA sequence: TGCAGTGCACCGGACGGTAGCCTCGCCAAAAACATTCAGTACTTC.

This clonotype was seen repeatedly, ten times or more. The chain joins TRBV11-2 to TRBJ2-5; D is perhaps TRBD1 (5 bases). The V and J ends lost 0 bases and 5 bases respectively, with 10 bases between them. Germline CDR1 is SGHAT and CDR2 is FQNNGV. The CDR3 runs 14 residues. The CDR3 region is CASSLDQGFETQYF. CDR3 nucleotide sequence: TGTGCCAGCAGCTTAGACCAGGGATTTGAGACCCAGTACTTC. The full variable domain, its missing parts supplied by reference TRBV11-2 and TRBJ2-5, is EAGVAQSPRYKIIEKRQSVAFWCNPISGHATLYWYQQILGQGPKLLIQFQNNGVVDDSQLPKDRFSAERLKGVDSTLKIQPAKLEDSAVYLCASSLDQGFETQYFGPGTRLLVL.